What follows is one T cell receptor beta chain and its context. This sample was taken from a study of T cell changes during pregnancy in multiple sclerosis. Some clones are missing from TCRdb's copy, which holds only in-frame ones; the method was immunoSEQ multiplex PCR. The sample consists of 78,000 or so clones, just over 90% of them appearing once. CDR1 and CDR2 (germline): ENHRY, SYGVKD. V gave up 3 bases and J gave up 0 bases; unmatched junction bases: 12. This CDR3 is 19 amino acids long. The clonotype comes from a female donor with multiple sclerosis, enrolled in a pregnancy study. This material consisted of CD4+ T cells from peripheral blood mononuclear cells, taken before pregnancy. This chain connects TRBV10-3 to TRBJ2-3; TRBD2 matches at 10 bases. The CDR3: CAISEEFSAGGTSTDTQYF. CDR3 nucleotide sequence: TGTGCCATCAGTGAAGAATTCTCAGCGGGGGGGACTAGCACAGATACGCAGTATTTT.